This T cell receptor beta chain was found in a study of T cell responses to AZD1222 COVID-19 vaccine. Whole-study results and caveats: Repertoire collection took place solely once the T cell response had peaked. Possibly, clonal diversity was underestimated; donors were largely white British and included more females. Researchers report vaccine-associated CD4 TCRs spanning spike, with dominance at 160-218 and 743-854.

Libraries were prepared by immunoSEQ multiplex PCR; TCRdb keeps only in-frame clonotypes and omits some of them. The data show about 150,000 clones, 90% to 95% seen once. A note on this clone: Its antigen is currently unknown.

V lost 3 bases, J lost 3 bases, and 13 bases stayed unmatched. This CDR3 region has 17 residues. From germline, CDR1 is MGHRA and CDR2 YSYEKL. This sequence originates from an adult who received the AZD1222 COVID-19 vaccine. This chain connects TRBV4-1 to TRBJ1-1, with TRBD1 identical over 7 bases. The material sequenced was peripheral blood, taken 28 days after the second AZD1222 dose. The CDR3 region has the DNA TGCGCCAGCAGCCACCAAGGGGGAGGGGGCTTGGACACTGAAGCTTTCTTT. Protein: CASSHQGGGGLDTEAFF.